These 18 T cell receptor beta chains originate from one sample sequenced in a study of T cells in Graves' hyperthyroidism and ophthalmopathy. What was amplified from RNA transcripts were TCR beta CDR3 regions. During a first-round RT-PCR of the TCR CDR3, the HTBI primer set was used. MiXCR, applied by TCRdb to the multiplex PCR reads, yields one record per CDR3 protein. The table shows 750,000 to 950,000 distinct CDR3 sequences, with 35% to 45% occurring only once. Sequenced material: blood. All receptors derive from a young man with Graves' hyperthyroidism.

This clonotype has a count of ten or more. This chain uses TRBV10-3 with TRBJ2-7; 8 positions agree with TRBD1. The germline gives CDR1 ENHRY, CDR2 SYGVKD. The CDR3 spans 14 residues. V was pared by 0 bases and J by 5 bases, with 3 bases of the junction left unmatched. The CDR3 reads CAISESDREHEQYF. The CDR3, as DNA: TGTGCCATCAGTGAGTCGGACAGGGAGCACGAGCAGTACTTC.

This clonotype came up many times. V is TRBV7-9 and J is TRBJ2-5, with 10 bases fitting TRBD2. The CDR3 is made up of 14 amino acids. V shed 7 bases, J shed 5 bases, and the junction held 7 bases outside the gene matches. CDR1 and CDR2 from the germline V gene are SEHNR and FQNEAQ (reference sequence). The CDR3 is CASKLAGSQETQYF. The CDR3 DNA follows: TGTGCCAGCAAACTAGCGGGAAGCCAGGAGACCCAGTACTTC. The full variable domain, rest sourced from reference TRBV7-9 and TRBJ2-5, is DTGVSQNPRHKITKRGQNVTFRCDPISEHNRLYWYRQTLGQGPEFLTYFQNEAQLEKSRLLSDRFSAERPKGSFSTLEIQRTEQGDSAMYLCASKLAGSQETQYFGPGTRLLVL.

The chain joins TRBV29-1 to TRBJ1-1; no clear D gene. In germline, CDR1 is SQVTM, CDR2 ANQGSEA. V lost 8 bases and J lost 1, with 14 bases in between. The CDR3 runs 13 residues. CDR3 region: CSQYWTGNTEAFF. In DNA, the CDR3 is TGCAGCCAATATTGGACGGGGAACACTGAAGCTTTCTTT.

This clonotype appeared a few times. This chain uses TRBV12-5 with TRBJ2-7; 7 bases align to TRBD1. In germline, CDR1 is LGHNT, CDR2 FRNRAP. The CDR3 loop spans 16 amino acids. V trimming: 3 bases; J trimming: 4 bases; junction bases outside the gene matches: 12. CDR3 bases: TGTGCTAGTGGTTTCGGCACCGACAGGGTTCCTTACGAGCAGTACTTC. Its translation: CASGFGTDRVPYEQYF. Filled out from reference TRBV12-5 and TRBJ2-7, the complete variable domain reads DARVTQTPRHKVTEMGQEVTMRCQPILGHNTVFWYRQTMMQGLELLAYFRNRAPLDDSGMPKDRFSAEMPDATLATLKIQPSEPRDSAVYFCASGFGTDRVPYEQYFGPGTRLTVT.

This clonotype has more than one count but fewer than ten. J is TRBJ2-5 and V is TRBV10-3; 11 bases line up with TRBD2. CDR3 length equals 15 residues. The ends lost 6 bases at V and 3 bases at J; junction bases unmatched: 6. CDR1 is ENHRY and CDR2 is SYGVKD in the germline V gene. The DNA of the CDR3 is TGTGCCATCAGACATAGCGGGGGGGCCGAAGAGACCCAGTACTTC. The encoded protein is CAIRHSGGAEETQYF.

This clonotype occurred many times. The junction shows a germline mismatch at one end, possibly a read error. The CDR3 region has the DNA TGTGCCAGCAGCTTAGCCAGACAGAACGAATTCGATTTT. Translated, it gives CASSLARQNEFDF. The chain recombines TRBV7-8 with TRBJ1-3; perhaps TRBD1 as D (5 bases). The germline V gene has CDR1 SGHVS and CDR2 FQNEAQ. The CDR3 covers 13 residues.

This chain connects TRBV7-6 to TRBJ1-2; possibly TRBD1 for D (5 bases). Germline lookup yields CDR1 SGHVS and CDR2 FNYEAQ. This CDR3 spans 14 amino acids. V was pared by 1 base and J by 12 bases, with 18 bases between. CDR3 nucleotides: TGTGCCAGCAGCTTAGAAGTCAAAGGGGCTGGAAACACCTTC. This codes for CASSLEVKGAGNTF.

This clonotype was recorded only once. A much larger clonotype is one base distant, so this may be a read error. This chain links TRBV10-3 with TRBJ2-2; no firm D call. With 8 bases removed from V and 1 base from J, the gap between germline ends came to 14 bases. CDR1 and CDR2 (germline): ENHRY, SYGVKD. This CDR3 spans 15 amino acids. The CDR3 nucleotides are TGTGCCATCGGGCAAACTAAACAGAACACCGGGGAGCTGTTTTTT. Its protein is CAIGQTKQNTGELFF.

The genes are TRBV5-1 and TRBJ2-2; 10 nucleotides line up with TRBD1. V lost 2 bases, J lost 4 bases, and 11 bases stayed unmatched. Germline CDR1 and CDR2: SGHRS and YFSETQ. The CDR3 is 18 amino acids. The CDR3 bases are TGCGCCAGCAGCTTCGATTACGGGACAGGGGTTGTCACCGGGGAGCTGTTTTTT. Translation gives CASSFDYGTGVVTGELFF.

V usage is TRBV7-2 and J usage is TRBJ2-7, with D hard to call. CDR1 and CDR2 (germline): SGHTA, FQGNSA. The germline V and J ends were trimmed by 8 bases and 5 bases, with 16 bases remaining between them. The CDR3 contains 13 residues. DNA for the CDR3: TGTGCCAGCGGCCCGTCGGCCGGCGACGAGCAGTACTTC. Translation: CASGPSAGDEQYF.

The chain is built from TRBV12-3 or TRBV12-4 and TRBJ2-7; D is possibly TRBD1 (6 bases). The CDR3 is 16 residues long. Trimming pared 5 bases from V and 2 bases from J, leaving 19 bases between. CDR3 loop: CASSLGIWDKTYEQYF. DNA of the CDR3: TGTGCCAGCAGTCTAGGGATATGGGACAAAACCTACGAGCAGTACTTC.

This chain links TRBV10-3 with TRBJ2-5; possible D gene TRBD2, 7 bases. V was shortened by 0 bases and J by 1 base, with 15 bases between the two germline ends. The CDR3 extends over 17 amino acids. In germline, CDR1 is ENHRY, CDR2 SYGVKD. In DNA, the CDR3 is TGTGCCATCAGTGAGTCGTGGGAGGGGGAGTCCCAAGAGACCCAGTACTTC. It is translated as CAISESWEGESQETQYF.

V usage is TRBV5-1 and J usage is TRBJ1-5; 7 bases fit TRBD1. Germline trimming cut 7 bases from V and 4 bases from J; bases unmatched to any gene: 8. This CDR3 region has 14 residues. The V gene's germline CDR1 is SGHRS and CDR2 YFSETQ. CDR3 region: CASGGTACNQPQHF. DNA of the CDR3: TGCGCCAGCGGAGGGACAGCCTGTAATCAGCCCCAGCATTTT.

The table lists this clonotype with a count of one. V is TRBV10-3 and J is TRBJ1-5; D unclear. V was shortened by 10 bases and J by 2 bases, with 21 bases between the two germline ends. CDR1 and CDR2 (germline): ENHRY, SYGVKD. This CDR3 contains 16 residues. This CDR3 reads CASSGTPKMGNQPQHF. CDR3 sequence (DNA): TGTGCCAGCAGCGGCACTCCAAAGATGGGCAATCAGCCCCAGCATTTT.

The chain's CDR3 is CASSLVRDNYGYTF. In DNA form, the CDR3 reads TGTGCCAGCAGCTTAGTGAGGGATAACTATGGCTACACCTTC. The chain uses TRBV7-2 and TRBJ1-2; no reliable D call. The CDR3 extends over 14 amino acids. V lost 1 base and J lost 1, with 7 bases in between. Germline V CDR1 and CDR2: SGHTA, FQGNSA.

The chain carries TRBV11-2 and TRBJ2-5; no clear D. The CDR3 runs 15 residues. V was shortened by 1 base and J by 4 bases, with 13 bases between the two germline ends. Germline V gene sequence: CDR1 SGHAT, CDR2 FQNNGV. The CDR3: CASSLAWGAGETQYF. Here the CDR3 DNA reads TGTGCCAGCAGCTTAGCGTGGGGTGCAGGAGAGACCCAGTACTTC.

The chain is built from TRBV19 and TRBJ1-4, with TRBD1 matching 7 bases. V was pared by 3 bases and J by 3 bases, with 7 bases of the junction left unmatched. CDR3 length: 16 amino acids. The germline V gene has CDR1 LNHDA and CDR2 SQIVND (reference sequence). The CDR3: CASSIPGGQPNEKLFF. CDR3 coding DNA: TGTGCCAGTAGTATTCCAGGGGGACAGCCTAATGAAAAACTGTTTTTT.

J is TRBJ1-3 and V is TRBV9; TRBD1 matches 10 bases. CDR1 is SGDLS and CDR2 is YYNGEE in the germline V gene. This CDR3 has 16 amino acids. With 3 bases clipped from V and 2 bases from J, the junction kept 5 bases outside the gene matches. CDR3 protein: CASSGGQGEPGNTIYF. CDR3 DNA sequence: TGTGCCAGCAGCGGCGGACAGGGGGAACCTGGAAACACCATATATTTT. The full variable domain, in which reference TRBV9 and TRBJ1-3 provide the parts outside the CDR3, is DSGVTQTPKHLITATGQRVTLRCSPRSGDLSVYWYQQSLDQGLQFLIQYYNGEERAKGNILERFSAQQFPDLHSELNLSSLELGDSALYFCASSGGQGEPGNTIYFGEGSWLTVV.